This entry describes one T cell receptor (beta chain). Its antigen is undetermined. Trimming removed 5 bases at V and 4 bases at J, with 17 bases between. CDR1 is LGHNA, CDR2 YSLEER, per germline. The CDR3 is 16 residues long. This sample was taken from a study of T cells in localized non-small cell lung cancer. The study, taken as a whole, reports: Uninvolved adjacent lung had higher T cell clonality than tumor and all other tissues. Overall survival was longer when the density of T cells in the blood was higher.

Generated by immunoSEQ multiplex PCR, the TCRdb table keeps only in-frame clones and is missing some. The sample shows nearly 40,000 clones, more than 85% of them seen only once. The chain employs TRBV4-3 and TRBJ2-2; a weak D match, TRBD1 (6 bases). The receptor comes from a man aged 18-55 years with stage I lung adenocarcinoma. The material was peripheral blood, obtained before any cancer treatment. The CDR3 coding sequence is TGCGCCAGCAGCATGGACACAGGGAGTGGCACCGGGGAGCTGTTTTTT. Translating gives CASSMDTGSGTGELFF.